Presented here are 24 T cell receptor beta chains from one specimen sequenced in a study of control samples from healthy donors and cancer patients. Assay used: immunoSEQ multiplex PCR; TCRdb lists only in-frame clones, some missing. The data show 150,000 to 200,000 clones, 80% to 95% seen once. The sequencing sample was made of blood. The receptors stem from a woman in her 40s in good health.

CDR3 protein: CASRNQGNNEQFF. CDR3 bases: TGTGCCAGTAGAAACCAGGGGAACAATGAGCAGTTCTTC. V is TRBV19 and J is TRBJ2-1; TRBD1 is a possible D gene (6 bases). Trimming removed 6 bases from V and 5 bases from J, with 11 bases in between. CDR1 is LNHDA, CDR2 SQIVND, per germline (reference sequence). The CDR3 loop spans 13 amino acids.

CDR3 amino acids: CASSVPPRDEQFF. In DNA form, the CDR3 reads TGTGCCAGCAGCGTACCCCCCCGAGATGAGCAGTTCTTC. The gene calls are TRBV9 and TRBJ2-1; the D is unclear. Germline CDR1 and CDR2: SGDLS and YYNGEE. V was cut by 1 base and J by 8 bases, with 10 bases left in between. The CDR3 contains 13 residues.

DNA for the CDR3: TGCGCCAGCAGCTTGGCAGGGACAGGGGTGAACACTGAAGCTTTCTTT. Translating it yields CASSLAGTGVNTEAFF. The chain carries TRBV5-1 and TRBJ1-1, with 10 bases fitting TRBD1. The V and J ends lost 0 bases and 0 bases, in that order; junction bases with no gene match: 2. Germline CDR1 SGHRS, CDR2 YFSETQ. The CDR3 is made up of 16 amino acids.

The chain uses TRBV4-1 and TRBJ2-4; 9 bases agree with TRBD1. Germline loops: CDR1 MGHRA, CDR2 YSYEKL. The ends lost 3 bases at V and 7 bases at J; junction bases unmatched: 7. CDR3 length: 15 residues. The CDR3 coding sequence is TGCGCCAGCAGCCAGGCCGGGACAGGGCGTAACATTCAGTACTTC. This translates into CASSQAGTGRNIQYF.

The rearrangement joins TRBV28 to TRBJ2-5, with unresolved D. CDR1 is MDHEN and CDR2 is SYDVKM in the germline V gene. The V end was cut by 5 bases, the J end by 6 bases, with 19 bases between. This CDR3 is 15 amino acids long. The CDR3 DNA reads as TGTGCCAGCAGTACCCCGGGCGGAGATGTAAAGACCCAGTACTTC. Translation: CASSTPGGDVKTQYF. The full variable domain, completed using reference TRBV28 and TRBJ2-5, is DVKVTQSSRYLVKRTGEKVFLECVQDMDHENMFWYRQDPGLGLRLIYFSYDVKMKEKGDIPEGYSVSREKKERFSLILESASTNQTSMYLCASSTPGGDVKTQYFGPGTRLLVL.

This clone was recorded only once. In DNA form, the CDR3 reads TGTGCCAGCAGCTTGGGCGGGGCTTACACAGATACGCAGTATTTT. Translation gives CASSLGGAYTDTQYF. The rearrangement joins TRBV5-6 to TRBJ2-3; perhaps TRBD2 as D (6 bases). CDR3 length: 15 amino acids. Germline V gene lookup returns CDR1 SGHDT and CDR2 YYEEEE. V shed 0 bases and J shed 2 bases, with 10 bases lying between them.

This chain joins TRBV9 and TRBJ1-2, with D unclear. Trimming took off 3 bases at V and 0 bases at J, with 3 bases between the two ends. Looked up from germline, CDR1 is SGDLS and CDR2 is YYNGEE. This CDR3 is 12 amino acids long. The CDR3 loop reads CASSDSNYGYTF. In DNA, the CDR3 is TGTGCCAGCAGCGATTCTAACTATGGCTACACCTTC.

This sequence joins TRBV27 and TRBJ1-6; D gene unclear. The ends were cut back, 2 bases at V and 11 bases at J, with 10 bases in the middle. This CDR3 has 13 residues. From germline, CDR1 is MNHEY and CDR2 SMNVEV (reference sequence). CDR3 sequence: CASSLSDVTPLHF. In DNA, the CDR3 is TGTGCCAGCAGTTTAAGTGATGTGACACCCCTCCACTTT.

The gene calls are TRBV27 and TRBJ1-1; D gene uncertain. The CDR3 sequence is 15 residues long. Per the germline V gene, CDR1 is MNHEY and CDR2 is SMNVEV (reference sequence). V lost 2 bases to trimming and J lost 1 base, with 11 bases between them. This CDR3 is CASSLLGFANTEAFF. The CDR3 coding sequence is TGTGCCAGCAGTTTACTGGGTTTCGCGAACACTGAAGCTTTCTTT.

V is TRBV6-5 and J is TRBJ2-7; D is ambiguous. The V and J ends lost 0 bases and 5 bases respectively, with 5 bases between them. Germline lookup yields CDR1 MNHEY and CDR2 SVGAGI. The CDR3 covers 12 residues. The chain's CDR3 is CASSYSRDEQYF. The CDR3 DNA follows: TGTGCCAGCAGTTACTCTAGGGACGAGCAGTACTTC.

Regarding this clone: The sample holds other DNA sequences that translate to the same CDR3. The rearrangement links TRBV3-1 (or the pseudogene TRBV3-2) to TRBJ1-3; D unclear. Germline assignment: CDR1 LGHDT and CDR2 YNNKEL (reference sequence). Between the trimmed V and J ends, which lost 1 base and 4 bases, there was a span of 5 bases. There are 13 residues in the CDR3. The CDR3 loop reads CASSQVGGNTIYF. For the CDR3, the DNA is TGTGCCAGCAGCCAAGTAGGAGGAAACACCATATATTTT.

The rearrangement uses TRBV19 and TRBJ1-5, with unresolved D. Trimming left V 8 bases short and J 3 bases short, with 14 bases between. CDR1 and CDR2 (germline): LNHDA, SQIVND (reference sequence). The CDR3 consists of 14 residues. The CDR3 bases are TGTGCCAGTGATAAACCGGGCCTCAATCAGCCCCAGCATTTT. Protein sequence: CASDKPGLNQPQHF.

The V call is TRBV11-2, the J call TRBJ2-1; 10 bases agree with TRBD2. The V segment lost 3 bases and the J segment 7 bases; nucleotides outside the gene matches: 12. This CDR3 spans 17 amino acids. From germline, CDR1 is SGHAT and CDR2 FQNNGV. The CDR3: CASSFRAGGLLLNEQFF. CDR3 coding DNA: TGTGCCAGCAGCTTTAGAGCGGGGGGGCTCCTTTTAAATGAGCAGTTCTTC.

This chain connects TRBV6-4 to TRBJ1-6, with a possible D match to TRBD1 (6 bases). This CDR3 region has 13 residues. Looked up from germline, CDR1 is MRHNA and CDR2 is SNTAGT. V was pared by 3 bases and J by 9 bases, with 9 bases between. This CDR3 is CASSERGVSPLHF. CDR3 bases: TGTGCCAGCAGTGAGAGGGGGGTTTCACCCCTCCACTTT.

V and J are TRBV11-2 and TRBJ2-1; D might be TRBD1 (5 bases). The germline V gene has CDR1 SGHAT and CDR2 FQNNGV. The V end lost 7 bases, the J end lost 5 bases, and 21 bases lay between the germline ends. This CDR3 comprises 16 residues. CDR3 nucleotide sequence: TGTGCCAGCACCCAGGGCCCCCCCGCTTGGGACAATGAGCAGTTCTTC. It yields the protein CASTQGPPAWDNEQFF.

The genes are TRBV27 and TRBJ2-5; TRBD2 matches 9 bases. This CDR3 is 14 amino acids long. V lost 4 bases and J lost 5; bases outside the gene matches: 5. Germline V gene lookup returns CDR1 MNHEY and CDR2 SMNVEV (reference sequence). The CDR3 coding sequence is TGTGCCAGCAGTTACGGCGGGGGGGCGGAGACCCAGTACTTC. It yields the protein CASSYGGGAETQYF.

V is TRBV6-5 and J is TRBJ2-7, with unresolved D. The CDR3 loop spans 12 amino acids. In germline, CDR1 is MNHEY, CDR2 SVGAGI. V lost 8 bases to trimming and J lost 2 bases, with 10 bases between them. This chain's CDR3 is CASSHGPYEQYF. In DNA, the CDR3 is TGTGCCAGCTCTCACGGGCCCTACGAGCAGTACTTC.

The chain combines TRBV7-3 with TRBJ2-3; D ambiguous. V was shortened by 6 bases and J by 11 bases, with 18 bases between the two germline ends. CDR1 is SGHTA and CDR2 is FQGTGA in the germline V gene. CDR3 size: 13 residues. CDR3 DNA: TGTGCCAGCAGTTTGGACCCCTCCTTTAGGCAGTATTTT. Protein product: CASSLDPSFRQYF.

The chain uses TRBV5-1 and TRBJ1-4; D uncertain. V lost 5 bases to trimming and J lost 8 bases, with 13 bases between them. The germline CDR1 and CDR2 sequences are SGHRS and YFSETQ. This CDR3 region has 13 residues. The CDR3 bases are TGCGCCAGCAGAGACTACTCCCAGGAAAAACTGTTTTTT. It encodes CASRDYSQEKLFF. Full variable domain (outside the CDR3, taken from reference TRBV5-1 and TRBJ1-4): KAGVTQTPRYLIKTRGQQVTLSCSPISGHRSVSWYQQTPGQGLQFLFEYFSETQRNKGNFPGRFSGRQFSNSRSEMNVSTLELGDSALYLCASRDYSQEKLFFGSGTQLSVL.

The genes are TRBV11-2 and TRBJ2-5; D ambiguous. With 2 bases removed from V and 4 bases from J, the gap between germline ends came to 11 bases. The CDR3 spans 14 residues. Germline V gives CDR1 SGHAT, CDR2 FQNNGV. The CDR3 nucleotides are TGTGCCAGCAGCTTACAAGGGAATGGAGAGACCCAGTACTTC. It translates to CASSLQGNGETQYF.

CDR3 nucleotide sequence: TGTGCCAGCAGCATCACTAGCGGGGGGCCGGCCGGGGAGCTGTTTTTT. Translation gives CASSITSGGPAGELFF. The gene calls are TRBV9 and TRBJ2-2, with 12 nucleotides matching TRBD2. V gave up 4 bases and J gave up 6 bases; unmatched junction bases: 7. CDR1 is SGDLS, CDR2 YYNGEE, per germline. The CDR3 is made up of 16 amino acids.

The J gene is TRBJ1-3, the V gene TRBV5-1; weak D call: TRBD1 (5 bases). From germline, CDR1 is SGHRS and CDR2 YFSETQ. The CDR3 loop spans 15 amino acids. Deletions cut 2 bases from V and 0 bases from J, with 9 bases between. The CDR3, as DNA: TGCGCCAGCAGCTTACGAGGGGACTCTGGAAACACCATATATTTT. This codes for CASSLRGDSGNTIYF. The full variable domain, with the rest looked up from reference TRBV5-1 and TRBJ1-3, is KAGVTQTPRYLIKTRGQQVTLSCSPISGHRSVSWYQQTPGQGLQFLFEYFSETQRNKGNFPGRFSGRQFSNSRSEMNVSTLELGDSALYLCASSLRGDSGNTIYFGEGSWLTVV.

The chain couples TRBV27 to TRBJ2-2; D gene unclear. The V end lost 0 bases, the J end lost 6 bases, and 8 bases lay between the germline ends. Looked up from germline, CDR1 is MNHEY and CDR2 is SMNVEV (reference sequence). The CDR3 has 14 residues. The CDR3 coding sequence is TGTGCCAGCAGTTTATCGAATTACCCCGGGGAGCTGTTTTTT. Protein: CASSLSNYPGELFF.

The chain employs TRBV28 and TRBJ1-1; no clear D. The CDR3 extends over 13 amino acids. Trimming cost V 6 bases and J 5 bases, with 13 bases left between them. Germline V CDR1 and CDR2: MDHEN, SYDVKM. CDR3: CASSPIGVTEAFF. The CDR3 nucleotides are TGTGCCAGCAGCCCAATCGGGGTGACTGAAGCTTTCTTT.